Following are 3 T cell receptor beta chains from one sample sequenced in a study of shared clonotypes between healthy human individuals (TCRdb year 2020). Library preparation was by the immunoSEQ multiplex PCR assay. TCRdb carries this immuneACCESS record with in-frame sequences only. Its versions omit some clonotypes, under half of them owing to an unresolved V gene in the studies checked, with the rest unexplained. The sample yields around 2,000,000 clones; under 95% were counted once. Together, the top ten hold roughly 1.7% of the sample. CD8 naive samples were CD45RO-negative cells positively selected for CCR7, giving a CD45RA+CCR7+ population that excluded TemRA cells. The source material was naive CD8+ T cells from PBMCs. The sample's cell subset or site label, in plain terms: CD45RA+CCR7+. The receptors were sampled from a young man in good health. Some clones in this sample may be carry-over from other donors' samples.

The chain couples TRBV7-9 to TRBJ1-2; D is undetermined. CDR1 is SEHNR and CDR2 is FQNEAQ in the germline V gene (reference sequence). V dropped 5 bases and J dropped 9 bases, with 19 bases sitting between them. The CDR3 runs 14 residues. The CDR3 coding sequence is TGTGCCAGCAGCCCCCTGGGTACGACGGAGAGCTACACCTTC. It translates to CASSPLGTTESYTF.

The chain is built from TRBV19 and TRBJ2-1, with TRBD2 identical over 9 bases. Germline trimming cut 7 bases from V and 10 bases from J; bases unmatched to any gene: 14. The CDR3 extends over 15 amino acids. Germline V gene data show CDR1 as LNHDA and CDR2 as SQIVND (reference sequence). The CDR3 spells CASTPRRASGTEQFF. DNA for the CDR3: TGTGCCAGTACCCCTAGGAGGGCTAGCGGGACGGAGCAGTTCTTC. Drawing the rest from reference TRBV19 and TRBJ2-1, the complete variable domain is DGGITQSPKYLFRKEGQNVTLSCEQNLNHDAMYWYRQDPGQGLRLIYYSQIVNDFQKGDIAEGYSVSREKKESFPLTVTSAQKNPTAFYLCASTPRRASGTEQFFGPGTRLTVL.

V is TRBV27 and J is TRBJ2-7, with D possibly matching TRBD2 (5 bases). Germline loops: CDR1 MNHEY, CDR2 SMNVEV (reference sequence). This CDR3 is built from 14 residues. Trimming left V 2 bases short and J 2 bases short, with 10 bases between. The DNA of the CDR3 is TGTGCCAGCAGTTTAGGCCTAGCTCCCTACGAGCAGTACTTC. Protein product: CASSLGLAPYEQYF.